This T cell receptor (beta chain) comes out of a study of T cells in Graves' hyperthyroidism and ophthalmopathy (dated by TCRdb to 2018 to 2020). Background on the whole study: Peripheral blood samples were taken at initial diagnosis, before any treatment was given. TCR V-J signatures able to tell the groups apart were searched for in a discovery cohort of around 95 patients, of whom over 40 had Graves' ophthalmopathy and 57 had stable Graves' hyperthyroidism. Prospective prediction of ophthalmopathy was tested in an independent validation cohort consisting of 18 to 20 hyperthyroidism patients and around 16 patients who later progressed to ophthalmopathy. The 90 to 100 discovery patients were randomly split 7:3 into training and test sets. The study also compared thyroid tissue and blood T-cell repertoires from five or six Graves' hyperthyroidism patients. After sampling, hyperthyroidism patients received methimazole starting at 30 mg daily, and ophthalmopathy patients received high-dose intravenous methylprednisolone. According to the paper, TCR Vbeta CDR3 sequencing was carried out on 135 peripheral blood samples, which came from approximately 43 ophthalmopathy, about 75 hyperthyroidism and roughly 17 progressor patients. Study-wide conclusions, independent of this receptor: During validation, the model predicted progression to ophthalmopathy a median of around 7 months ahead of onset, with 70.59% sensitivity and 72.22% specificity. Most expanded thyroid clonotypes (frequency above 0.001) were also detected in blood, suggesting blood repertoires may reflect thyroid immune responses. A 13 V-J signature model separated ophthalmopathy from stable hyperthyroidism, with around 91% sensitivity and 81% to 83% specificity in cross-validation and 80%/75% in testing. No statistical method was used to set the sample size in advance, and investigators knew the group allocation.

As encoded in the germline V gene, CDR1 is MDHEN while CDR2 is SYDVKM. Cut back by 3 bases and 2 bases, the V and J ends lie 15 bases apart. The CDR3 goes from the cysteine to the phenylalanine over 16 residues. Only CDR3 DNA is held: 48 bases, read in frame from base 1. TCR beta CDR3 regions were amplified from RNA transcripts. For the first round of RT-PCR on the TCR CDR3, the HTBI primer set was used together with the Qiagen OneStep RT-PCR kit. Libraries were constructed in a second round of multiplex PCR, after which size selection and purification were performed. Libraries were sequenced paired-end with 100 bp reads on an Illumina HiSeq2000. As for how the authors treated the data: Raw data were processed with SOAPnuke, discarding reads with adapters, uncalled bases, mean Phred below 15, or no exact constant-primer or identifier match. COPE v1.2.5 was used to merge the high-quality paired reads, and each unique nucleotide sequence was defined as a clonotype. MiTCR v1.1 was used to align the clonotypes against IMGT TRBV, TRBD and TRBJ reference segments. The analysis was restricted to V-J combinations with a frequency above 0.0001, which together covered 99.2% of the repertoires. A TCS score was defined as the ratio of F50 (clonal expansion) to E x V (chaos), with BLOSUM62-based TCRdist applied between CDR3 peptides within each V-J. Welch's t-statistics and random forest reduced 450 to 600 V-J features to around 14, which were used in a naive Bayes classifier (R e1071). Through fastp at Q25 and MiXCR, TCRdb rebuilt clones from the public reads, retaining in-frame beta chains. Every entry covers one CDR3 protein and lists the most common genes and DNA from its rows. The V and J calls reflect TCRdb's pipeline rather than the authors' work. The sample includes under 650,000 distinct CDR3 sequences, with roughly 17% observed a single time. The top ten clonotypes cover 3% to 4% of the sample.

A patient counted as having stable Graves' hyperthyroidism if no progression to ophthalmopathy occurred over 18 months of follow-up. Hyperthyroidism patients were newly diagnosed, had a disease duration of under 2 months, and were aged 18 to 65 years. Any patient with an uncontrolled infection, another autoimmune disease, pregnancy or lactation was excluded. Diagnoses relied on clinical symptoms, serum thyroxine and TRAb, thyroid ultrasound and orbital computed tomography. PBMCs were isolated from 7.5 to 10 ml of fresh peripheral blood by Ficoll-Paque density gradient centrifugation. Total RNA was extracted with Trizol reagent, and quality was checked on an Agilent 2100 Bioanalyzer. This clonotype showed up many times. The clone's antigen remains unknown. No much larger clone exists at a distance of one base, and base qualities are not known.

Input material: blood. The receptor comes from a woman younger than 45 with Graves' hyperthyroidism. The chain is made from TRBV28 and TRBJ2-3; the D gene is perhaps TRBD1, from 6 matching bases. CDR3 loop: CASSFRGMRVTDTQYF. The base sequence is TGTGCCAGCAGTTTCAGGGGAATGAGGGTCACAGATACGCAGTATTTT.